Included here is one T cell receptor (beta chain) sequence, with context. Its binding antigen is unknown. Per-base quality was not reported, and no clone a single base away is much larger than it. TCR beta CDR3 regions were amplified from RNA transcripts. The first round of RT-PCR for the TCR CDR3 was performed with the HTBI primer set and the Qiagen OneStep RT-PCR kit. The libraries were constructed in a second round of multiplex PCR and then size-selected and purified. Libraries were sequenced paired-end with 100 bp reads on an Illumina HiSeq2000. The authors' analysis ran thus. SOAPnuke was used to process the raw data, with reads discarded if the reads contained adapters or uncalled bases, had a mean Phred below 15, or lacked an exact constant-primer or identifier match. High-quality paired reads were merged with COPE v1.2.5, and unique nucleotide sequences were defined as clonotypes. MiTCR v1.1 was used to align the clonotypes against IMGT TRBV, TRBD and TRBJ reference segments. The analysis was restricted to V-J combinations with a frequency above 0.0001, which together covered 99.2% of the repertoires. The TCS score was defined as the ratio of F50 (clonal expansion) to E x V (chaos), calculated using BLOSUM62-based TCRdist between CDR3 peptides within each V-J. Welch's t-statistics and random forest reduced 450 to 600 V-J features to 13, which were used in a naive Bayes classifier (R e1071). TCRdb reworked the public reads: Q25 trimming with fastp, MiXCR clone assembly, productive beta chains retained. Each entry merges the rows of one CDR3 protein and shows their most common DNA and genes. Here the V and J calls rest on TCRdb's processing, not on the authors' analysis. The sample contains about 500,000 distinct CDR3 sequences, 17% of them found a single time. The ten top clones hold around 17% of the sample.

From a lookup of the germline V gene, CDR1 and CDR2 are MNHNS and SASEGT. Measured from the cysteine to the phenylalanine, the CDR3 is 15 residues long. The CDR3 DNA has 45 bases and is translated from base 1. The junction shows trimming of 5 bases on V and 4 bases on J, plus 17 bases between the germline ends. Ophthalmopathy patients had moderately to severely active disease, Clinical Activity Score of at least 3, NOSPECS grade of at least 4, and duration under 3 months. Any patient with an uncontrolled infection, another autoimmune disease, pregnancy or lactation was excluded. Diagnoses relied on clinical symptoms, serum thyroxine and TRAb, thyroid ultrasound and orbital computed tomography. Ficoll-Paque density gradient centrifugation was used to isolate PBMCs from 10 ml of fresh peripheral blood. Total RNA was extracted using Trizol reagent, and RNA quality was assessed on an Agilent 2100 Bioanalyzer.

This sample was included in a study of T cells in Graves' hyperthyroidism and ophthalmopathy (dated by TCRdb to between 2018 and 2021). Context from the whole study: Peripheral blood samples were taken at initial diagnosis, before any treatment was given. Prospective prediction of ophthalmopathy was tested in an independent validation cohort of some 20 hyperthyroidism patients and some 17 patients who later progressed to ophthalmopathy. The 75 to 100 discovery patients were divided at random into training and test sets in a 7:3 ratio. After blood sampling, hyperthyroidism patients were treated with methimazole at a starting dose of 30 mg daily, and ophthalmopathy patients were treated with high-dose intravenous methylprednisolone. To identify distinguishing TCR V-J signatures, a discovery cohort of around 100 patients was used, comprising 43 with Graves' ophthalmopathy and around 57 with stable Graves' hyperthyroidism. The paper reports TCR Vbeta CDR3 sequencing of roughly 140 peripheral blood samples: some 41 ophthalmopathy, around 80 hyperthyroidism and 17 progressor patients. In about 6 Graves' hyperthyroidism patients, the study also compared T-cell repertoires from thyroid tissue with T-cell repertoires from blood.

What the study reported, not specific to this receptor: In validation, progression to ophthalmopathy was predicted by the model with about 70% sensitivity and nearly 75% specificity, a median of 6.5 months before onset. Blood samples also contained most of the expanded thyroid clonotypes (frequency above 0.001), which suggests that blood repertoires may reflect thyroid immune responses. A 13 V-J signature model separated ophthalmopathy from stable hyperthyroidism, with about 88% sensitivity and 81.08% specificity in cross-validation and 80%/75% in testing. No statistical method was used to set the sample size in advance, and investigators knew the group allocation.

The sequence was obtained from a young woman with Graves' ophthalmopathy. The sample comprised blood. The chain is assembled from TRBV6-1 and TRBJ1-2; possibly the D gene is TRBD1, per 5 matching bases. The DNA reads as follows: TGTGCCAGCAGTCCCGCGACAGCCGGCGGCTATGGCTACACCTTC. This is translated as CASSPATAGGYGYTF.